A selection of T cell receptor beta chains follows, all from one sample in a study of blood T cell repertoires in COVID-19. Data came from immunoSEQ multiplex PCR; TCRdb stores just in-frame clones and leaves some out. Of 83,000 or so clones listed, approximately 82% were seen once; the top ten hold 20% to 25%. Source material: peripheral blood. The receptors come from a human donor in a cohort sampled during active COVID-19. Both conserved end residues are part of each CDR3. The D gene is left open where the match is weak. Clone size is stated in some rows and not others, as once, few, many or a class when expanded.

clone_size: .
d_call: TRBD1
v_call: TRBV6-5
j_call: TRBJ1-2
cdr3_length: 15
cdr3_aa: CASSWDSKPNYGYTF
cdr3_nt: TGTGCCAGCAGTTGGGACAGCAAACCTAACTATGGCTACACCTTC

clone_size: .
d_call: TRBD1
v_call: TRBV6-5
j_call: TRBJ1-1
cdr3_length: 14
cdr3_aa: CASTGQGMNTEAFF
cdr3_nt: TGTGCCAGCACAGGACAGGGGATGAACACTGAAGCTTTCTTT

clone_size: medium-sized
d_call: .
v_call: TRBV6-1
j_call: TRBJ1-6
cdr3_length: 18
cdr3_aa: CASSETPPESSYNSPLHF
cdr3_nt: TGTGCCAGCAGTGAAACACCGCCAGAAAGCTCCTATAATTCACCCCTCCACTTT

clone_size: .
d_call: .
v_call: TRBV6-5
j_call: TRBJ2-1
cdr3_length: 13
cdr3_aa: CASSRTNRNEQFF
cdr3_nt: TGTGCCAGCAGCCGGACTAACCGGAATGAGCAGTTCTTC

clone_size: few
d_call: .
v_call: TRBV4-1
j_call: TRBJ1-3
cdr3_length: 14
cdr3_aa: CASSQDGSGNTIYF
cdr3_nt: TGCGCCAGCAGCCAGGATGGGAGCGGAAACACCATATATTTT

clone_size: .
d_call: TRBD1
v_call: TRBV5-1
j_call: TRBJ1-3
cdr3_length: 15
cdr3_aa: CASSPYRGSGNTIYF
cdr3_nt: TGCGCCAGCAGCCCCTACAGGGGCTCTGGAAACACCATATATTTT

clone_size: .
d_call: .
v_call: TRBV7-9
j_call: TRBJ2-7
cdr3_length: 12
cdr3_aa: CASSAERYEQYF
cdr3_nt: TGTGCCAGCAGCGCCGAGCGGTACGAGCAGTACTTC

clone_size: .
d_call: TRBD2
v_call: TRBV19
j_call: TRBJ2-3
cdr3_length: 17
cdr3_aa: CASSPQRSGGALDTQYF
cdr3_nt: TGTGCCAGTAGTCCCCAACGTAGCGGGGGGGCCCTAGATACGCAGTATTTT

clone_size: .
d_call: TRBD1
v_call: TRBV18
j_call: TRBJ2-7
cdr3_length: 16
cdr3_aa: CASSPPTRDSSYEQYF
cdr3_nt: TGTGCCAGCTCACCACCGACCCGGGACAGCTCCTACGAGCAGTACTTC

clone_size: .
d_call: .
v_call: TRBV3-1/TRBV3-2
j_call: TRBJ1-2
cdr3_length: 12
cdr3_aa: CASSLQGSGYTF
cdr3_nt: TGTGCCAGCAGCCTACAGGGAAGCGGCTACACCTTC

clone_size: .
d_call: TRBD1
v_call: TRBV6-5
j_call: TRBJ1-5
cdr3_length: 14
cdr3_aa: CASWDRGVSQPQHF
cdr3_nt: TGTGCCAGCTGGGACAGGGGCGTTAGTCAGCCCCAGCATTTT

clone_size: .
d_call: .
v_call: TRBV5-1
j_call: TRBJ2-1
cdr3_length: 15
cdr3_aa: CASSLARGTYNEQFF
cdr3_nt: TGCGCCAGCAGCTTGGCAAGGGGCACCTACAATGAGCAGTTCTTC

clone_size: .
d_call: TRBD1
v_call: TRBV6-5
j_call: TRBJ1-5
cdr3_length: 15
cdr3_aa: CASRRDRASNQPQHF
cdr3_nt: TGTGCCAGCAGGAGGGACAGGGCGAGCAATCAGCCCCAGCATTTT

clone_size: .
d_call: .
v_call: TRBV20-1
j_call: TRBJ1-2
cdr3_length: 11
cdr3_aa: CSVDSPYGYTF
cdr3_nt: TGCAGCGTCGACAGTCCCTATGGCTACACCTTC

clone_size: .
d_call: .
v_call: TRBV4-1
j_call: TRBJ1-4
cdr3_length: 15
cdr3_aa: CASSQESGVNEKLFF
cdr3_nt: TGCGCCAGCAGCCAAGAATCAGGGGTTAATGAAAAACTGTTTTTT

clone_size: .
d_call: TRBD1
v_call: TRBV5-1
j_call: TRBJ2-5
cdr3_length: 15
cdr3_aa: CASSLFGQGKETQYF
cdr3_nt: TGCGCCAGCAGCTTATTTGGACAGGGGAAAGAGACCCAGTACTTC

clone_size: .
d_call: .
v_call: TRBV19
j_call: TRBJ2-3
cdr3_length: 15
cdr3_aa: CASSIRRGPPDTQYF
cdr3_nt: TGTGCCAGTAGTATACGGCGGGGCCCCCCCGATACGCAGTATTTT

clone_size: .
d_call: TRBD2
v_call: TRBV9
j_call: TRBJ2-2
cdr3_length: 16
cdr3_aa: CASTRDASGGPGELFF
cdr3_nt: TGTGCCAGCACCCGAGACGCTAGCGGGGGGCCCGGGGAGCTGTTTTTT

clone_size: .
d_call: .
v_call: TRBV18
j_call: TRBJ2-7
cdr3_length: 11
cdr3_aa: CASSGNYEQYF
cdr3_nt: TGTGCCAGCTCCGGGAACTACGAGCAGTACTTC

clone_size: .
d_call: TRBD1
v_call: TRBV18
j_call: TRBJ2-2
cdr3_length: 16
cdr3_aa: CASSPPPDRGPGELFF
cdr3_nt: TGTGCCAGCTCACCACCCCCGGACAGGGGGCCAGGGGAGCTGTTTTTT

clone_size: .
d_call: TRBD1
v_call: TRBV28
j_call: TRBJ1-2
cdr3_length: 20
cdr3_aa: CASALWRRRDRKQLNYGYTF
cdr3_nt: TGTGCCAGCGCGTTATGGAGGCGGCGGGACAGGAAACAATTGAACTATGGCTACACCTTC

clone_size: .
d_call: TRBD2
v_call: TRBV30
j_call: TRBJ2-5
cdr3_length: 14
cdr3_aa: CAWSEGLAEETQYF
cdr3_nt: TGTGCCTGGAGTGAAGGACTAGCGGAAGAGACCCAGTACTTC

clone_size: .
d_call: .
v_call: TRBV7-9
j_call: TRBJ1-2
cdr3_length: 15
cdr3_aa: CASSPRGQNLYGYTF
cdr3_nt: TGTGCCAGCAGCCCCAGAGGACAGAATCTATATGGCTACACCTTC

clone_size: .
d_call: .
v_call: TRBV7-2
j_call: TRBJ2-2
cdr3_length: 16
cdr3_aa: CASSLASSRNTGELFF
cdr3_nt: TGTGCCAGCAGCTTAGCGTCTAGCCGGAACACCGGGGAGCTGTTTTTT

clone_size: .
d_call: TRBD2
v_call: TRBV5-4
j_call: TRBJ2-3
cdr3_length: 16
cdr3_aa: CASSLAGLADTDTQYF
cdr3_nt: TGTGCCAGCAGCTTGGCGGGGCTAGCGGACACAGATACGCAGTATTTT

clone_size: .
d_call: .
v_call: TRBV12-3/TRBV12-4
j_call: TRBJ1-2
cdr3_length: 13
cdr3_aa: CASSLTVNYGYTF
cdr3_nt: TGTGCCAGCAGTTTAACGGTGAACTATGGCTACACCTTC

clone_size: .
d_call: TRBD1
v_call: TRBV28
j_call: TRBJ1-3
cdr3_length: 17
cdr3_aa: CASSFQAGRTGGNTIYF
cdr3_nt: TGTGCCAGCAGTTTCCAGGCAGGGCGGACAGGGGGAAACACCATATATTTT

clone_size: .
d_call: .
v_call: TRBV10-3
j_call: TRBJ1-4
cdr3_length: 14
cdr3_aa: CAISAGQELEKLFF
cdr3_nt: TGTGCCATCAGTGCGGGACAAGAATTAGAAAAACTGTTTTTT

clone_size: once
d_call: TRBD1
v_call: TRBV3-1/TRBV3-2
j_call: TRBJ1-2
cdr3_length: 16
cdr3_aa: CASSQDYGTGASGYTF
cdr3_nt: TGTGCCAGCAGCCAAGATTACGGGACAGGGGCCAGTGGCTACACCTTC

clone_size: few
d_call: .
v_call: TRBV9
j_call: TRBJ1-3
cdr3_length: 14
cdr3_aa: CASSVTRAGNTIYF
cdr3_nt: TGTGCCAGCAGCGTAACCAGGGCTGGAAACACCATATATTTT

clone_size: .
d_call: .
v_call: TRBV28
j_call: TRBJ2-3
cdr3_length: 13
cdr3_aa: CASSFLNTDTQYF
cdr3_nt: TGTGCCAGCAGTTTCCTAAACACAGATACGCAGTATTTT

clone_size: .
d_call: TRBD1
v_call: TRBV7-6
j_call: TRBJ2-3
cdr3_length: 17
cdr3_aa: CASSLGGQGPSTDTQYF
cdr3_nt: TGTGCCAGCAGCTTAGGGGGACAGGGGCCTAGCACAGATACGCAGTATTTT

clone_size: few
d_call: .
v_call: TRBV28
j_call: TRBJ1-1
cdr3_length: 16
cdr3_aa: CASSAPPGGLNTEAFF
cdr3_nt: TGTGCCAGCAGTGCCCCCCCGGGGGGCTTGAACACTGAAGCTTTCTTT

clone_size: .
d_call: .
v_call: TRBV7-3
j_call: TRBJ1-2
cdr3_length: 13
cdr3_aa: CASSPDGEYGYTF
cdr3_nt: TGTGCCAGCAGCCCAGACGGAGAATATGGCTACACCTTC